This T cell receptor (beta chain) was sequenced in a study of T-cell reconstitution after alpha-beta-depleted transplantation in children. Unique molecular identifiers tagged the TCRbeta library. TCRdb independently ran MiXCR on the PCR reads; one entry per CDR3 protein. Of 350,000 to 450,000 distinct CDR3 sequences detected, roughly 14% appear once; the ten largest clones hold roughly 4.5%. This clonotype was observed a few times. The CDR3 is 16 amino acids. The junction had 5 bases not matched to a gene; V was cut back by 2 bases and J by 4 bases. Germline CDR1 reads SNHLY; CDR2 reads FYNNEI. The genes are TRBV2 and TRBJ2-1; 10 nucleotides align to TRBD2. The material sequenced was PBMCs, taken from the stem cell graft. This clonotype was obtained from a human donor who donated a stem cell graft to a child with Fanconi anemia. Here the CDR3 DNA reads TGTGCCAGCAGTGAATTAGCGGGGGGCCTTTACAATGAGCAGTTCTTC. It is translated as CASSELAGGLYNEQFF.